This passage covers 22 T cell receptor beta chains from one sample sequenced in a study of T cells in Graves' hyperthyroidism and ophthalmopathy. TCR beta CDR3 regions were amplified from RNA. The HTBI primer set served for first-round RT-PCR of the TCR CDR3. TCRdb reprocessed the multiplex PCR reads via MiXCR and lists one record per CDR3 protein. The table shows hundreds of thousands of distinct CDR3 sequences, with around a third occurring only once. Sequences were obtained from blood. Every receptor here comes from a woman aged 40-49 years with Graves' hyperthyroidism.

Many counts were recorded for this clonotype. This chain uses TRBV20-1 with TRBJ1-3; TRBD1 matches 11 bases. The CDR3 covers 14 residues. Germline V gene lookup returns CDR1 DFQATT and CDR2 SNEGSKA (reference sequence). V lost 5 bases and J lost 4; bases outside the gene matches: 4. CDR3 in amino acids: CSAGGTGGGNTIYF. CDR3 nucleotides: TGCAGTGCTGGAGGGACAGGGGGAGGAAACACCATATATTTT.

This clonotype turned up a few times. The chain joins TRBV12-3 or TRBV12-4 to TRBJ2-7, with TRBD2 matching over 7 bases. The CDR3 length is 13 residues. Germline trimming cut 3 bases from V and 9 bases from J; bases unmatched to any gene: 8. The chain's CDR3 is CASSLRGLSRQYF. Written as DNA, the CDR3 is TGTGCCAGCAGTTTGAGGGGACTAAGTAGGCAGTACTTC.

Ten or more counts support this clonotype. The gene calls are TRBV27 and TRBJ1-5; D unresolved. Trimming stripped 4 bases from V and 3 bases from J, with 10 bases between. Germline loops: CDR1 MNHEY, CDR2 SMNVEV (reference sequence). This CDR3 has 14 residues. The CDR3, as DNA: TGTGCCAGCAGTTCGGAAGGTATCAATCAGCCCCAGCATTTT. Its translation is CASSSEGINQPQHF.

This chain connects TRBV6-1 to TRBJ1-6; possibly TRBD1 for D (6 bases). The CDR3 length is 16 residues. Germline loops: CDR1 MNHNS, CDR2 SASEGT. Trimming stripped 7 bases from V and 6 bases from J, with 19 bases between. CDR3 residues: CASTGGAGGFNSPLHF. As DNA, the CDR3 is TGTGCCAGCACGGGGGGCGCGGGCGGATTTAATTCACCCCTCCACTTT.

This clonotype was seen many times. This chain links TRBV2 with TRBJ1-1; D is ambiguous. V shed 2 bases and J shed 1 base, with 14 bases lying between them. CDR1 is SNHLY, CDR2 FYNNEI, per germline. The CDR3 runs 16 residues. The CDR3 is CASSELGGGANTEAFF. The CDR3 DNA reads as TGTGCCAGCAGTGAACTGGGCGGAGGAGCGAACACTGAAGCTTTCTTT.

This clonotype was counted at least ten times. The gene calls are TRBV15 and TRBJ1-5, with D possibly matching TRBD1 (6 bases). V lost 0 bases to trimming and J lost 6 bases, with 12 bases between them. The V gene's germline CDR1 is LNHNV and CDR2 YYDKDF (reference sequence). The CDR3 has 15 amino acids. The CDR3 DNA reads as TGTGCCACCAGCAGAGACCAGGGGCACGGTCAGCCCCAGCATTTT. It specifies CATSRDQGHGQPQHF. Full variable domain (missing parts from reference TRBV15 and TRBJ1-5): DAMVIQNPRYQVTQFGKPVTLSCSQTLNHNVMYWYQQKSSQAPKLLFHYYDKDFNNEADTPDNFQSRRPNTSFCFLDIRSPGLGDTAMYLCATSRDQGHGQPQHFGDGTRLSIL.

There are many counts of this clonotype. The chain uses TRBV24-1 and TRBJ2-5; D unclear. Germline lookup yields CDR1 KGHDR and CDR2 SFDVKD. V was pared by 4 bases and J by 5 bases, with 13 bases between. This CDR3 has 14 amino acids. In DNA, the CDR3 is TGTGCCACCAGTGACCGCCGGGTACAGGAGACCCAGTACTTC. Its translation: CATSDRRVQETQYF.

This chain joins TRBV7-9 and TRBJ1-4; TRBD1 might be the D (6 bases). Germline V gives CDR1 SEHNR, CDR2 FQNEAQ (reference sequence). The CDR3 runs 14 residues. Trimming cost V 6 bases and J 12 bases, with 20 bases left between them. CDR3 nucleotides: TGTGCCAGCAGTCAAACATCAAGCGGGGGGCAACTGTTTTTT. Translation gives CASSQTSSGGQLFF.

This clonotype showed up just a few times. The chain is built from TRBV5-1 and TRBJ1-1; D possibly corresponds to TRBD1 (5 bases). V lost 0 bases and J 5 bases, leaving 11 bases between the germline ends. Germline CDR1 is SGHRS and CDR2 is YFSETQ. This CDR3 has 14 amino acids. The CDR3 protein is CASSLEGSGTEAFF. For the CDR3, the DNA is TGCGCCAGCAGCTTGGAGGGGTCGGGAACTGAAGCTTTCTTT.

This clonotype was recorded many times. The chain couples TRBV7-2 to TRBJ1-5, with 9 positions matching TRBD1. Unmatched junction bases numbered 7, after V lost 6 bases and J lost 4 bases. In germline, CDR1 is SGHTA, CDR2 FQGNSA. CDR3 length: 15 residues. Written as DNA, the CDR3 is TGTGCCAGCAGTGTAGACGGGACAGGGAATCAGCCCCAGCATTTT. It specifies CASSVDGTGNQPQHF.

In this sample, this clonotype turned up a few times. This chain joins TRBV13 and TRBJ2-7; D is perhaps TRBD1 (6 bases). The CDR3 sequence is 15 residues long. CDR1 is PRHDT and CDR2 is FYEKMQ in the germline V gene (reference sequence). Trimming cost V 6 bases and J 0 bases, with 15 bases left between them. DNA for the CDR3: TGTGCCAGCAGTTCTAGGACAGCCGGCTCCTACGAGCAGTACTTC. Protein product: CASSSRTAGSYEQYF.

With regard to this clonotype: This could be a read error, since a much larger clone is one nucleotide away. The V gene is TRBV20-1, the J gene TRBJ2-5; 9 bases fit TRBD2. CDR3 length: 14 residues. V was clipped by 6 bases and J by 5 bases; unmatched bases: 10. Per the germline V gene, CDR1 is DFQATT and CDR2 is SNEGSKA (reference sequence). The CDR3 coding sequence is TGCAGTGCCACCCTTAGCGGGAGTCGGGAGACCCAGTACTTC. It translates to CSATLSGSRETQYF.

This chain connects TRBV7-8 to TRBJ2-7, with 8 nucleotides matching TRBD2. Trimming removed 6 bases from V and 1 base from J; junction bases left unmatched: 11. This CDR3 contains 16 residues. The germline V gene encodes CDR1 SGHVS and CDR2 FQNEAQ. CDR3: CASSAPRAGESYEQYF. The CDR3 region has the DNA TGTGCCAGCAGTGCCCCGAGAGCGGGAGAGTCCTACGAGCAGTACTTC. Combining the CDR3 with reference TRBV7-8 and TRBJ2-7 gives the whole variable domain GAGVSQSPRYKVAKRGQDVALRCDPISGHVSLFWYQQALGQGPEFLTYFQNEAQLDKSGLPSDRFFAERPEGSVSTLKIQRTQQEDSAVYLCASSAPRAGESYEQYFGPGTRLTVT.

The table lists this clonotype with a few counts. The chain uses TRBV4-3 and TRBJ1-1; possible D gene TRBD1, 6 bases. Per the germline V gene, CDR1 is LGHNA and CDR2 is YSLEER. Trimming left V 0 bases short and J 6 bases short, with 11 bases between. The CDR3 sequence is 14 residues long. The CDR3 sequence is CASSQDQGSSEAFF. In nucleotides, the CDR3 is TGCGCCAGCAGCCAAGATCAGGGGAGTTCTGAAGCTTTCTTT.

This clonotype has just a few counts. V usage is TRBV20-1 and J usage is TRBJ1-1; no clear D gene. The CDR3 is 11 amino acids. Trimming cost V 5 bases and J 11 bases, with 15 bases left between them. The V gene's germline CDR1 is DFQATT and CDR2 SNEGSKA (reference sequence). The CDR3, as DNA: TGCAGTGCTTTATGGGGTATCGGGGCTTTCTTT. Amino acids: CSALWGIGAFF.

There are many counts of this clonotype. The chain employs TRBV19 and TRBJ2-7; TRBD1 is a possible D gene (5 bases). The V end lost 8 bases, the J end lost 2 bases, and 13 bases lay between the germline ends. The CDR3 contains 13 residues. Germline CDR1 and CDR2: LNHDA and SQIVND (reference sequence). For the CDR3, the DNA is TGTGCCAGTCCCGACAGACTCACCTACGAGCAGTACTTC. This codes for CASPDRLTYEQYF.

In this sample, this clonotype turned up many times. This rearrangement joins TRBV20-1 to TRBJ2-5; TRBD1 or TRBD2 may be the D gene (5 bases each). This CDR3 is built from 15 residues. The ends were cut back, 3 bases at V and 5 bases at J, with 19 bases in the middle. Germline V gives CDR1 DFQATT, CDR2 SNEGSKA (reference sequence). CDR3 nucleotide sequence: TGCAGTGCTAGGGAGCTTAAGGACTGGGACGAGACCCAGTACTTC. Its protein is CSARELKDWDETQYF.

This clonotype showed up just a few times. The CDR3: CASSLVPGQLNTEAFF. In nucleotides, the CDR3 is TGTGCCAGCAGCTTAGTGCCGGGACAGTTGAACACTGAAGCTTTCTTT. The chain has TRBV6-5 and TRBJ1-1; 7 bases agree with TRBD1. J lost 0 bases, V lost 6 bases, and 10 bases had no gene match. The CDR3 sequence is 16 residues long. Germline V gives CDR1 MNHEY, CDR2 SVGAGI.

At least ten counts were recorded for this clonotype. V usage is TRBV14 and J usage is TRBJ1-1, with a possible D match to TRBD1 (5 bases). The CDR3 spans 12 residues. Germline lookup yields CDR1 SGHDN and CDR2 FVKESK. V was shortened by 1 base and J by 8 bases, with 8 bases between the two germline ends. The CDR3 DNA reads as TGTGCCAGCAGCCAAGGGGGGTTAGAAGCTTTCTTT. Protein sequence: CASSQGGLEAFF.

The chain employs TRBV4-1 and TRBJ2-7; no reliable D call. The CDR3 has 15 residues. V was trimmed by 1 base and J by 3 bases, leaving 13 bases between them. Germline V gene lookup returns CDR1 MGHRA and CDR2 YSYEKL. The CDR3 region is CASSQVPSRIYEQYF. The CDR3, as DNA: TGCGCCAGCAGCCAAGTCCCAAGTAGAATCTACGAGCAGTACTTC.

The chain carries TRBV4-1 and TRBJ2-7; D uncertain. Looked up from germline, CDR1 is MGHRA and CDR2 is YSYEKL. The V gene lost 1 base and the J gene lost 2 bases, with 6 bases spanning the gap. The CDR3 runs 13 residues. The CDR3 sequence: CASSQGYAYEQYF. In DNA form, the CDR3 reads TGCGCCAGCAGCCAAGGCTATGCCTACGAGCAGTACTTC.

Ten or more counts support this clonotype. The rearrangement uses TRBV29-1 and TRBJ1-5; D may be TRBD1 (5 bases). CDR3 size: 13 residues. CDR1 and CDR2 (germline): SQVTM, ANQGSEA. V lost 6 bases and J lost 5, with 14 bases in between. Here the CDR3 DNA reads TGCAGCGTGGGGTCAGGGCCCTATCAGCCCCAGCATTTT. Its translation: CSVGSGPYQPQHF.